The 2 T cell receptor beta chains below come from one sample, sequenced in a study of identical twins' blood T cells. TCRdb processed the 5' RACE reads anew with MiXCR; each CDR3 protein has one entry. The data contain fewer than 450,000 distinct CDR3 sequences, roughly 31% of them singletons. Sequencing was done on a sample of PBMCs. Every receptor here comes from a woman aged 18 to 55 in good health.

The chain employs TRBV5-1 and TRBJ1-2, with D possibly TRBD1 on 6 matching bases. This CDR3 region has 14 residues. CDR1 is SGHRS and CDR2 is YFSETQ in the germline V gene. V lost 4 bases and J lost 3, with 13 bases in between. The CDR3 spells CASSPGTRHYGYTF. CDR3 coding DNA: TGCGCCAGCAGCCCAGGGACAAGGCACTATGGCTACACCTTC.

This clonotype was observed a single time. This sequence joins TRBV30 and TRBJ2-2, with 9 nucleotides matching TRBD1. The CDR3 has 13 amino acids. Germline V lookup: CDR1 GTSNPN, CDR2 SVGIG (reference sequence). With V trimmed by 5 bases and J by 5 bases, 3 bases remained unmatched. The CDR3 is CAWGTGRTGELFF. The CDR3 coding sequence is TGTGCCTGGGGGACAGGGAGGACCGGGGAGCTGTTTTTT.